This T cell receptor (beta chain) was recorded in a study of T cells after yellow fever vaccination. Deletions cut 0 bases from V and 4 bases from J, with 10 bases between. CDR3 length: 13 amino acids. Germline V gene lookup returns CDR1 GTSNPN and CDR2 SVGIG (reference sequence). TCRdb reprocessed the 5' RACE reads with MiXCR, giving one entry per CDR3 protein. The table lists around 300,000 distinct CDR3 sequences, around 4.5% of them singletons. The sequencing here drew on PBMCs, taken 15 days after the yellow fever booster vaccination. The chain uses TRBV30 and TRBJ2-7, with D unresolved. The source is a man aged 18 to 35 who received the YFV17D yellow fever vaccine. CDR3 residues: CAWSVAASYEQYF. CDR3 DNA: TGTGCCTGGAGTGTGGCCGCATCGTACGAGCAGTACTTC.